The 23 T cell receptor beta chains below come from one sample, sequenced in a study of CD8+ T cells in alopecia areata. RNA extraction and reverse transcription yielded cDNA as sequencing template. Measured with immunoSEQ multiplex PCR; TCRdb has only the in-frame clones, and not every one. The sample holds about 200,000 clones, 50% to 70% seen once. Here the sequenced sample was CD4+ T cells sorted from blood, taken at week 0. These receptors all stem from a human donor with alopecia areata.

This chain links TRBV5-1 with TRBJ2-2; D unclear. This CDR3 has 15 amino acids. Germline V gene data show CDR1 as SGHRS and CDR2 as YFSETQ. Trimming pared 6 bases from V and 0 bases from J, leaving 12 bases between. The DNA for the CDR3 is TGCGCCAGCACCCCGGCGGAAACGAACACCGGGGAGCTGTTTTTT. Translated, it gives CASTPAETNTGELFF.

The rearrangement uses TRBV6-5 and TRBJ1-2; D unresolved. V lost 6 bases, J lost 5 bases, and 16 bases lay in between. Germline CDR1 MNHEY, CDR2 SVGAGI. There are 14 residues in the CDR3. This CDR3 is CASSQGSRSYGYTF. In DNA, the CDR3 is TGTGCCAGCAGCCAAGGGTCACGCTCTTATGGCTACACCTTC.

V and J are TRBV6-5 and TRBJ2-1; TRBD2 matches 7 bases. CDR3 length: 12 residues. Germline V gives CDR1 MNHEY, CDR2 SVGAGI. J was trimmed by 11 bases and V by 4 bases; bases with no gene match: 5. In DNA form, the CDR3 reads TGTGCCAGCAGTTCATCCGGGACTAAGCAGTTCTTC. This translates into CASSSSGTKQFF.

This chain connects TRBV23-1 to TRBJ2-2; 10 positions match TRBD2. TRBV23-1 is an ORF; its function is uncertain. The V gene end was trimmed by 2 bases and the J gene end by 9 bases; junction bases not matched to a gene: 9. This CDR3 spans 16 amino acids. Written as DNA, the CDR3 is TGCGCCAGCAGTCAAATTAGCGGGGGGCACCGGCGGGAGCTGTTTTTT. Translated: CASSQISGGHRRELFF.

The chain joins TRBV7-7 to TRBJ2-3; D remains unclear. The V end lost 2 bases, the J end lost 6 bases, and 9 bases lay between the germline ends. Germline V gene sequence: CDR1 SSHAT, CDR2 FNYEAQ (reference sequence). The CDR3 extends over 13 amino acids. CDR3 region: CASSLQERDTQYF. The CDR3 DNA reads TGTGCCAGCAGCTTACAAGAAAGGGATACGCAGTATTTT.

The V and J genes are TRBV30 and TRBJ2-2, with 7 bases lining up with TRBD2. Trimming removed 4 bases from V and 7 bases from J; junction bases left unmatched: 9. Germline CDR1 GTSNPN, CDR2 SVGIG (reference sequence). The CDR3 spans 14 residues. The CDR3 loop reads CAWNEWTSSGELFF. The CDR3 bases are TGTGCCTGGAATGAGTGGACTAGTAGCGGGGAGCTGTTTTTT.

The chain carries TRBV30 and TRBJ2-7; no clear D gene. Germline CDR1 and CDR2: GTSNPN and SVGIG (reference sequence). The CDR3 covers 12 residues. Trimming took 0 bases from V and 6 from J, leaving 9 bases between them. In nucleotides, the CDR3 is TGTGCCTGGAGTGTACCCGCGGTCGAGCAGTACTTC. This translates into CAWSVPAVEQYF.

This clone showed up just a few times. This chain joins TRBV5-8 and TRBJ1-2; D unresolved. CDR1 is SGHTS, CDR2 YDEGEE, per germline. The V gene lost 2 bases and the J gene lost 12 bases, with 11 bases spanning the gap. The CDR3 is made up of 11 amino acids. CDR3 nucleotides: TGTGCCAGCAGCTTCACCGTAACCCACACCTTC. Translated, it gives CASSFTVTHTF.

This chain links TRBV29-1 with TRBJ2-3; TRBD1 agrees at 8 bases. The CDR3 sequence is 15 residues long. With 3 bases clipped from V and 6 bases from J, the junction kept 11 bases outside the gene matches. Germline values: CDR1 SQVTM, CDR2 ANQGSEA. The CDR3 DNA reads as TGCAGCGTTGATCCTAAGGACAGGGCACTGGATACGCAGTATTTT. This codes for CSVDPKDRALDTQYF.

This chain links TRBV30 with TRBJ2-7, with D perhaps TRBD1 (5 bases). The germline V gene has CDR1 GTSNPN and CDR2 SVGIG (reference sequence). This CDR3 is built from 14 residues. The V gene lost 1 base and the J gene lost 4 bases, with 14 bases spanning the gap. The CDR3 loop is CAWSGAGILYEQYF. The DNA of the CDR3 is TGTGCCTGGAGTGGGGCAGGGATCTTGTACGAGCAGTACTTC.

This chain joins TRBV2 and TRBJ2-7; 9 positions match TRBD1. The germline V gene has CDR1 SNHLY and CDR2 FYNNEI. V was pared by 0 bases and J by 3 bases, with 6 bases of the junction left unmatched. The CDR3 loop spans 16 amino acids. This chain's CDR3 is CASSEAGGTGFYEQYF. In DNA, the CDR3 is TGTGCCAGCAGTGAAGCGGGCGGGACAGGGTTCTACGAGCAGTACTTC.

The table lists this clone with a few counts. The chain is built from TRBV30 and TRBJ2-6; no clear D. The CDR3 contains 13 residues. Germline lookup yields CDR1 GTSNPN and CDR2 SVGIG (reference sequence). V was shortened by 8 bases and J by 0 bases, with 8 bases between the two germline ends. The CDR3 DNA reads TGTGCCCGTACATTCTCTGGGGCCAACGTCCTGACTTTC. Translation gives CARTFSGANVLTF.

The chain employs TRBV19 and TRBJ1-2; the D gene is possibly TRBD1 (6 bases). In germline, CDR1 is LNHDA, CDR2 SQIVND (reference sequence). The V end was cut by 5 bases, the J end by 6 bases, with 16 bases between. CDR3 length equals 14 residues. CDR3 in amino acids: CASSPRTERHGYTF. CDR3 sequence (DNA): TGTGCCAGTAGTCCCAGGACAGAACGTCATGGCTACACCTTC.

This chain connects TRBV30 to TRBJ2-7; TRBD2 might be the D (5 bases). Trimming removed 3 bases from V and 5 bases from J, with 11 bases in between. This CDR3 contains 12 residues. Germline CDR1 and CDR2: GTSNPN and SVGIG (reference sequence). The CDR3 sequence is CAWRRGGHEQYF. CDR3 nucleotide sequence: TGTGCCTGGAGACGAGGAGGACACGAGCAGTACTTC.

V and J are TRBV7-2 and TRBJ1-1, with D hard to call. Germline assignment: CDR1 SGHTA and CDR2 FQGNSA. CDR3 length: 15 amino acids. V shed 1 base and J shed 0 bases, with 9 bases lying between them. The DNA for the CDR3 is TGTGCCAGCAGCTTAGATCTGGGAATGAACACTGAAGCTTTCTTT. It specifies CASSLDLGMNTEAFF.

The J gene is TRBJ2-5, the V gene TRBV4-1, with a possible D match to TRBD2 (5 bases). This CDR3 is 14 amino acids long. The V gene lost 6 bases and the J gene lost 5 bases, with 16 bases spanning the gap. The germline gives CDR1 MGHRA, CDR2 YSYEKL. The CDR3 spells CASRPLGSQETQYF. DNA for the CDR3: TGCGCCAGCAGGCCGTTGGGGAGTCAGGAGACCCAGTACTTC.

The rearrangement joins TRBV7-2 to TRBJ2-2, with D perhaps TRBD2 (6 bases). Germline assignment: CDR1 SGHTA and CDR2 FQGNSA. Trimming took 6 bases from V and 5 from J, leaving 16 bases between them. CDR3 length equals 15 residues. The CDR3 nucleotides read TGTGCCAGCAGTTCCGCTCGCGGGGCTACCGGGGAGCTGTTTTTT. Amino acids: CASSSARGATGELFF.

This clone was observed a single time. V gene TRBV5-1 combines with J gene TRBJ1-2, with D perhaps TRBD1 (5 bases). Germline loops: CDR1 SGHRS, CDR2 YFSETQ. This CDR3 comprises 15 residues. Trimming pared 4 bases from V and 6 bases from J, leaving 19 bases between. The CDR3 here is CASSQGPGRMDGYTF. The CDR3 DNA sequence: TGCGCCAGCAGCCAGGGTCCTGGGAGGATGGATGGCTACACCTTC.

V is TRBV2 and J is TRBJ2-3, with no clear D. The germline V and J ends were trimmed by 7 bases and 3 bases, with 11 bases remaining between them. This CDR3 comprises 13 residues. Germline V gene sequence: CDR1 SNHLY, CDR2 FYNNEI. This chain's CDR3 is CASTSGQTDTQYF. The CDR3 DNA reads TGTGCCAGCACCTCCGGGCAGACAGATACGCAGTATTTT.

V and J are TRBV7-9 and TRBJ2-5; a possible D gene is TRBD1 (6 bases). The germline V gene has CDR1 SEHNR and CDR2 FQNEAQ (reference sequence). CDR3 length: 15 amino acids. Trimming stripped 4 bases from V and 3 bases from J, with 15 bases between. The CDR3, as DNA: TGTGCCAGCAGCTCCAGGACAGAAAGAAAAGAGACCCAGTACTTC. Translated, it gives CASSSRTERKETQYF.

CDR3 bases: TGTGCCAGCAGTCGGACAGGGAAAGAGACCCAGTACTTC. Its protein is CASSRTGKETQYF. The rearrangement uses TRBV6-5 and TRBJ2-5; 8 bases agree with TRBD1. V trimming: 5 bases; J trimming: 3 bases; junction bases outside the gene matches: 2. CDR1 is MNHEY, CDR2 SVGAGI, per germline. The CDR3 is made up of 13 amino acids.

The rearrangement uses TRBV2 and TRBJ2-5, with 9 bases that match TRBD1. CDR3 length equals 13 residues. The V gene end was trimmed by 7 bases and the J gene end by 5 bases; junction bases not matched to a gene: 5. Germline V gene sequence: CDR1 SNHLY, CDR2 FYNNEI. Here the CDR3 reads CASTVQGAETQYF. The CDR3, as DNA: TGTGCCAGCACCGTACAGGGGGCTGAGACCCAGTACTTC. Full variable domain (remainder filled in from reference TRBV2 and TRBJ2-5): EPEVTQTPSHQVTQMGQEVILRCVPISNHLYFYWYRQILGQKVEFLVSFYNNEISEKSEIFDDQFSVERPDGSNFTLKIRSTKLEDSAMYFCASTVQGAETQYFGPGTRLLVL.

The J gene is TRBJ2-3, the V gene TRBV7-2; no clear D. The length of the CDR3 is 14 residues. Germline loops: CDR1 SGHTA, CDR2 FQGNSA. V dropped 1 base and J dropped 0 bases, with 5 bases sitting between them. The CDR3 nucleotides read TGTGCCAGCAGCTTAGTCGCGAGCACAGATACGCAGTATTTT. This sequence encodes CASSLVASTDTQYF.